These T cell receptor beta chains were read from a single sample in a study of blood T cells in healthy people across ages. MiXCR, applied by TCRdb to the 5' RACE reads, yields one record per CDR3 protein. The repertoire has around 1.5 million distinct CDR3 sequences, roughly 45% of them found once; the top ten carry 7% to 9%. The sample comprised blood. The receptors were sampled from a young woman in good health. CDR3s leave out the opening cysteine and the closing phenylalanine or tryptophan.

v_call	j_call	cdr3_aa
TRBV28	TRBJ1-2	ASSLTGTDFGYT
TRBV27	TRBJ1-1	ASSLSGGGNTEAF
TRBV4-1	TRBJ2-6	ASSPKTGLAGANVLT
TRBV6-5	TRBJ2-7	ASSPGTSEYEQY
TRBV29-1	TRBJ2-7	SASQGMVYEQY
TRBV7-9	TRBJ1-2	ANSLRLADPNYGYT
TRBV11-3	TRBJ2-1	ASSLGDGTYNEQF
TRBV12-3/TRBV12-4	NA	ASSNGNRGKTQY
TRBV15	TRBJ2-1	ATSREGGLEQF
TRBV6-2/TRBV6-3	TRBJ1-2	ATIGYWPRVSNYGYT
TRBV6-4	TRBJ2-5	ASSDELGETQY
TRBV6-5	TRBJ2-1	ASSYSGQLGNEQF
TRBV5-1	TRBJ2-5	ASGGGGETQY
TRBV6-1	TRBJ2-5	ASSINSPAGGRGETQY
TRBV29-1	TRBJ2-7	SAGQGSPYEQY
TRBV28	TRBJ2-5	ATDRLGQGANEQY